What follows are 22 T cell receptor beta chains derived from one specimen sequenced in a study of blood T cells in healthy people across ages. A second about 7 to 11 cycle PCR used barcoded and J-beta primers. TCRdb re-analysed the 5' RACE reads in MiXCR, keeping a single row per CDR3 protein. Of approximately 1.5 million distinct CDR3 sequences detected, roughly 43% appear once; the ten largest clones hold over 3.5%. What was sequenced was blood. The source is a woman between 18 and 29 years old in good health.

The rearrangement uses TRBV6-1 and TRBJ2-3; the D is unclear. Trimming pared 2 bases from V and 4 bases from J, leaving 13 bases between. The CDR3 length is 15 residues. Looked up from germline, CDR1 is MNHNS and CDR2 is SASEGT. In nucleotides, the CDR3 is TGTGCCAGCAGTGAACTCGGCAGGAACCCAGATACGCAGTATTTT. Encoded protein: CASSELGRNPDTQYF.

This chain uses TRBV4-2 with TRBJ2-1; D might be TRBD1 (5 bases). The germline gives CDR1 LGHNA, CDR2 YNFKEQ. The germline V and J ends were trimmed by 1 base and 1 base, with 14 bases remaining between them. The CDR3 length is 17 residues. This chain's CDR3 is CASSQGGRGKSYNEQFF. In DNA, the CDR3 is TGTGCCAGCAGCCAAGGAGGAAGGGGAAAATCCTACAATGAGCAGTTCTTC.

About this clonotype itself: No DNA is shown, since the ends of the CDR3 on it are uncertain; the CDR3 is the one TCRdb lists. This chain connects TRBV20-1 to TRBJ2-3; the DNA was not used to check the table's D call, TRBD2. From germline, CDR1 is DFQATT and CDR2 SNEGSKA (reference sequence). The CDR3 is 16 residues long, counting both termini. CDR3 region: CSASTAVAGGTDTHYF.

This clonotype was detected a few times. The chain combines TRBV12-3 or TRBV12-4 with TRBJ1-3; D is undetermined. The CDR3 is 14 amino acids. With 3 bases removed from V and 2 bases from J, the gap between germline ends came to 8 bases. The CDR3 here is CASSLRRTGNTIYF. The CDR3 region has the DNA TGTGCCAGCAGTTTGCGGAGGACTGGAAACACCATATATTTT.

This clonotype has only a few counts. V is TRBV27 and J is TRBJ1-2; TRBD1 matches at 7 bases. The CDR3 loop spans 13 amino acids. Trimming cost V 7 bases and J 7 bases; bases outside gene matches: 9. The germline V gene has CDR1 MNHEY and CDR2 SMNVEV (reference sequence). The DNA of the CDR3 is TGTGCCAGCATCGGACAGGAACAAAGTGGCTACACCTTC. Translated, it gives CASIGQEQSGYTF.

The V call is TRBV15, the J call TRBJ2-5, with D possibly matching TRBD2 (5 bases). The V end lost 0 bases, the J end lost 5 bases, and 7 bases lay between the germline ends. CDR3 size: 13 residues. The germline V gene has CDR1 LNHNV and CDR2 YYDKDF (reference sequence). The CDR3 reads CATSRDGEETQYF. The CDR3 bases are TGTGCCACCAGCAGAGATGGGGAGGAGACCCAGTACTTC.

DNA of the CDR3: TGTGCCAGCAGTTCGCTGTTTGGGACACAGAACACTGAAGCTTTCTTT. It yields the protein CASSSLFGTQNTEAFF. The chain carries TRBV6-5 and TRBJ1-1, with D perhaps matching TRBD1 (6 bases). Germline V gene data show CDR1 as MNHEY and CDR2 as SVGAGI. The CDR3 extends over 16 amino acids. V lost 4 bases and J 1 base, leaving 16 bases between the germline ends.

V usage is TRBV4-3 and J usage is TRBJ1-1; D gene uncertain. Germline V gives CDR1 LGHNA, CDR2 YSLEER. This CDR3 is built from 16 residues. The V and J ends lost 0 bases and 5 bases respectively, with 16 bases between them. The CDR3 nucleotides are TGCGCCAGCAGCCAAGATTTGACGCTCTCGGGGACTGAAGCTTTCTTT. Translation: CASSQDLTLSGTEAFF.

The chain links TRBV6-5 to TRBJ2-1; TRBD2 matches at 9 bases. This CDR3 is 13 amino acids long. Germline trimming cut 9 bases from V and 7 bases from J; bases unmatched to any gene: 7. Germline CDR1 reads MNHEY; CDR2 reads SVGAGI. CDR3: CASSGRGENEQFF. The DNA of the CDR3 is TGTGCCAGTAGCGGGAGAGGTGAGAATGAGCAGTTCTTC.

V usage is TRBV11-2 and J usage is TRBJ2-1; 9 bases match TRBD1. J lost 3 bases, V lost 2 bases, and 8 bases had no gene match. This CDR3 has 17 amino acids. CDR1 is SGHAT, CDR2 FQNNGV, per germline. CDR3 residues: CASSLPRDRAGYNEQFF. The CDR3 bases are TGTGCCAGCAGCTTACCACGGGACAGGGCCGGCTACAATGAGCAGTTCTTC. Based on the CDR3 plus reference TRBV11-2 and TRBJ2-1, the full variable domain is EAGVAQSPRYKIIEKRQSVAFWCNPISGHATLYWYQQILGQGPKLLIQFQNNGVVDDSQLPKDRFSAERLKGVDSTLKIQPAKLEDSAVYLCASSLPRDRAGYNEQFFGPGTRLTVL.

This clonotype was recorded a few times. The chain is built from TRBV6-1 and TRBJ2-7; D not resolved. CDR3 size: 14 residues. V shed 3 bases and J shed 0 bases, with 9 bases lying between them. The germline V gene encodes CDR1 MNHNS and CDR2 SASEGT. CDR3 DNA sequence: TGTGCCAGCAGTGATGTGGGCATCTCCTACGAGCAGTACTTC. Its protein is CASSDVGISYEQYF.

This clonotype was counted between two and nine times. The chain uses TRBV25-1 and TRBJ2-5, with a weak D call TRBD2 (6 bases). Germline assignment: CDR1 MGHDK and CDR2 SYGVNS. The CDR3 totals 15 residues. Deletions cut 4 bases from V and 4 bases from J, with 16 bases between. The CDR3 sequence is CASSASQDYRETQYF. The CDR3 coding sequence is TGTGCCAGCAGTGCCTCCCAGGACTATCGAGAGACCCAGTACTTC.

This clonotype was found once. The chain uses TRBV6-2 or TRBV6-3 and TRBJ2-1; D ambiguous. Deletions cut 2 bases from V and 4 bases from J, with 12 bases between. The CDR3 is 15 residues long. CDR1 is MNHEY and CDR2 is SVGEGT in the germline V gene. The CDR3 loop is CASSYQSPGYNEQFF. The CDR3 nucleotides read TGTGCCAGCAGTTACCAGAGCCCTGGATACAATGAGCAGTTCTTC.

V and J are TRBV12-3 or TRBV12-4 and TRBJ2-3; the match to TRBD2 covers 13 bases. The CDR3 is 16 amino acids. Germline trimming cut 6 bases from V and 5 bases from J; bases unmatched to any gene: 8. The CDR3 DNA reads TGTGCCAGCAGCCAGACCCGGACTAGCGGGGGAGATACGCAGTATTTT. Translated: CASSQTRTSGGDTQYF.

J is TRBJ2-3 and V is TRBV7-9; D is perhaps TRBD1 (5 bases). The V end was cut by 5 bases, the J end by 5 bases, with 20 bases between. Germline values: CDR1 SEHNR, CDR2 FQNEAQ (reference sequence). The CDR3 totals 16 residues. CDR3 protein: CASSPRAGLERDTQYF. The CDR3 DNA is TGTGCCAGCAGCCCCCGAGCAGGGCTAGAAAGAGATACGCAGTATTTT.

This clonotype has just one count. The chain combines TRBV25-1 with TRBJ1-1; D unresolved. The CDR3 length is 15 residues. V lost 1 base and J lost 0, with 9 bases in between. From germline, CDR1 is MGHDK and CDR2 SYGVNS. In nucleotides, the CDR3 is TGTGCCAGCAGTGAATCAGCAGCCTTGAACACTGAAGCTTTCTTT. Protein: CASSESAALNTEAFF.

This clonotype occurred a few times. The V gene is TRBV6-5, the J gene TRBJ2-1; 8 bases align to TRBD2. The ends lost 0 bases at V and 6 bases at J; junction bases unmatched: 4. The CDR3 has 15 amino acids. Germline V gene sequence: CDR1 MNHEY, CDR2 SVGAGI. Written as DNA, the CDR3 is TGTGCCAGCAGTTACTCGAGCGGGAGACTCAATGAGCAGTTCTTC. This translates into CASSYSSGRLNEQFF.

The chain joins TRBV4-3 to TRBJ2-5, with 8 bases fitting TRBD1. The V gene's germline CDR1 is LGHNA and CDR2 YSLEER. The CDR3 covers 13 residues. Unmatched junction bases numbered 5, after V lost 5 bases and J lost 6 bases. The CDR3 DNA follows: TGCGCCAGCAGCGGCACAGGGGGACAGACCCAGTACTTC. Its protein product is CASSGTGGQTQYF.

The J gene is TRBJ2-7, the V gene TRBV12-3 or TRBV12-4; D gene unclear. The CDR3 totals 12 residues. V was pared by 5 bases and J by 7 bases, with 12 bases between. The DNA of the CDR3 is TGTGCCAGCAGTAGTGGATCTCATGAGCAGTACTTC. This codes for CASSSGSHEQYF.

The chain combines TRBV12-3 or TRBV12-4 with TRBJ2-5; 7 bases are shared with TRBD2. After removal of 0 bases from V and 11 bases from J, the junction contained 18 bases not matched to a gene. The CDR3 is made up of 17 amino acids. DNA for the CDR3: TGTGCCAGCAGTTTAGCGCATTCTAGCGGTCCGTACAATGAGCAGTACTTC. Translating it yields CASSLAHSSGPYNEQYF.

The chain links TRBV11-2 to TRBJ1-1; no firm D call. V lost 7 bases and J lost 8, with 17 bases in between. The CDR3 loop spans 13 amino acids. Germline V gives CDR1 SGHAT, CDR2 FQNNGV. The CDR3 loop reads CASTMAGIPEAFF. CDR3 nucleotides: TGTGCCAGCACCATGGCCGGGATTCCCGAAGCTTTCTTT. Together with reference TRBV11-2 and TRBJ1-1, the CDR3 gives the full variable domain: EAGVAQSPRYKIIEKRQSVAFWCNPISGHATLYWYQQILGQGPKLLIQFQNNGVVDDSQLPKDRFSAERLKGVDSTLKIQPAKLEDSAVYLCASTMAGIPEAFFGQGTRLTVV.

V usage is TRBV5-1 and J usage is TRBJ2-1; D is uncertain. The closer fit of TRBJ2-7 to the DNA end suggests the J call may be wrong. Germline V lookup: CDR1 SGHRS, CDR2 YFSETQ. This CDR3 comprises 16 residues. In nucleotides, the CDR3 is TGCGCCAGCAGCTTGGAGGGTCTCACCTACTACAATGAGCAGTACTTC. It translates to CASSLEGLTYYNEQYF.